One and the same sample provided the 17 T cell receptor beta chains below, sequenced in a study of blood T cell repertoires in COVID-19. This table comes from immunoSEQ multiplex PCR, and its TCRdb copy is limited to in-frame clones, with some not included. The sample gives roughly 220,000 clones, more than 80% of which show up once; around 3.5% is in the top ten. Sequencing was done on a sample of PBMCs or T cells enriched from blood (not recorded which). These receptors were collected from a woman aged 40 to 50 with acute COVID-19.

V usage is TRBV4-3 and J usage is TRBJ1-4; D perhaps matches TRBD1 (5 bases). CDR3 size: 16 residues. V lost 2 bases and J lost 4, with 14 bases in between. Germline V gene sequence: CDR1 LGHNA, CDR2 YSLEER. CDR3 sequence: CASSQSLGGFNEKLFF. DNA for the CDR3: TGCGCCAGCAGCCAATCTCTGGGGGGGTTTAATGAAAAACTGTTTTTT.

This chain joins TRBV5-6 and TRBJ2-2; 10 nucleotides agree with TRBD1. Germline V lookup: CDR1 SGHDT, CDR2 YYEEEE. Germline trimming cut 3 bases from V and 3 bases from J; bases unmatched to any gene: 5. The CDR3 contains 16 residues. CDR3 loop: CASSSPGQGYTGELFF. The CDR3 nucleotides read TGTGCCAGCAGCTCACCGGGACAGGGGTACACCGGGGAGCTGTTTTTT.

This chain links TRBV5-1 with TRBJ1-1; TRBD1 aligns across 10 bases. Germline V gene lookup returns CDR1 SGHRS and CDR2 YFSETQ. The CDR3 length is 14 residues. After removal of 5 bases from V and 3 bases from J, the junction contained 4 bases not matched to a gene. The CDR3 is CASRGQGLHTEAFF. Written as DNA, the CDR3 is TGCGCCAGCAGGGGACAGGGGCTACACACTGAAGCTTTCTTT.

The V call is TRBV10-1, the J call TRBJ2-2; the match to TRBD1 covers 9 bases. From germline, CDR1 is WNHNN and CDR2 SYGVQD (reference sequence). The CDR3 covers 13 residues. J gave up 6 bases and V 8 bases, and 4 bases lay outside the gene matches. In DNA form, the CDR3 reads TGCGCCAGCGGGACAGGGTACGCCGGGGAGCTGTTTTTT. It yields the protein CASGTGYAGELFF.

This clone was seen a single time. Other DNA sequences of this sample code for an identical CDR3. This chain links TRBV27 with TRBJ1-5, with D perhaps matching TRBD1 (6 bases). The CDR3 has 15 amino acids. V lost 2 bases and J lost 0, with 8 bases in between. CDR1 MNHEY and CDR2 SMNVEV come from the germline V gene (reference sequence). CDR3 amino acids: CASSLTGNSNQPQHF. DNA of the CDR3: TGTGCCAGCAGTTTAACAGGGAATAGCAATCAGCCCCAGCATTTT.

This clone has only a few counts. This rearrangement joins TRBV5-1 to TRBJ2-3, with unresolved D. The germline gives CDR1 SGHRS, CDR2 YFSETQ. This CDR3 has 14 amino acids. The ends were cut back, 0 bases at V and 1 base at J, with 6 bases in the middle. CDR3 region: CASSLVQRTDTQYF. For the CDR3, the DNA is TGCGCCAGCAGCTTGGTACAGCGCACAGATACGCAGTATTTT.

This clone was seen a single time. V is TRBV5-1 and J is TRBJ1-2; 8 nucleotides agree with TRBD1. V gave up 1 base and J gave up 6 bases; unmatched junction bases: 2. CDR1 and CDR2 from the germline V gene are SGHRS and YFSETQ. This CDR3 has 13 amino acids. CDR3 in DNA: TGCGCCAGCAGCTTGAACAGGGGGGATGGCTACACCTTC. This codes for CASSLNRGDGYTF.

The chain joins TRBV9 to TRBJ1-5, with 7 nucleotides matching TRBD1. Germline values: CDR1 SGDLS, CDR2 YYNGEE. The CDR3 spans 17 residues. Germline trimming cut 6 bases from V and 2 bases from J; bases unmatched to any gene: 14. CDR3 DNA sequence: TGTGCCAGCAAATCCCTCCAGGACAGGTTTTGCAATCAGCCCCAGCATTTT. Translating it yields CASKSLQDRFCNQPQHF.

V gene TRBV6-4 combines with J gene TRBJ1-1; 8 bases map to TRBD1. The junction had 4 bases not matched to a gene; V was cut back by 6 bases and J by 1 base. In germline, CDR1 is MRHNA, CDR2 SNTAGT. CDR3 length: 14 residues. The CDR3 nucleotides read TGTGCCAGCAGCACCGGGACAGGGAACACTGAAGCTTTCTTT. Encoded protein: CASSTGTGNTEAFF.

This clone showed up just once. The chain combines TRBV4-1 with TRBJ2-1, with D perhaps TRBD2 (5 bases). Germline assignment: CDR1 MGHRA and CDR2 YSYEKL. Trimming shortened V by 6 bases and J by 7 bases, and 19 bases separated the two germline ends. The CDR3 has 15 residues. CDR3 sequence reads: CASSILVDLRNEQFF. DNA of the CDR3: TGCGCCAGCAGTATACTAGTGGATCTTCGGAATGAGCAGTTCTTC.

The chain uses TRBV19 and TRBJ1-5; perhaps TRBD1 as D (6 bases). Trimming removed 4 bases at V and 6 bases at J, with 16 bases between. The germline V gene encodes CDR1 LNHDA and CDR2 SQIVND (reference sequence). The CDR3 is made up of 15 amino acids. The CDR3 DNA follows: TGTGCCAGTAGTACATACAGGGAAAAAGGTCAGCCCCAGCATTTT. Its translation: CASSTYREKGQPQHF.

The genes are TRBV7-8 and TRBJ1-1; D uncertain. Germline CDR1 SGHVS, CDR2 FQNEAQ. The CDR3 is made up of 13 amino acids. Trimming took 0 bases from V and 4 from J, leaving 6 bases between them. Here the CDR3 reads CASSLARGTEAFF. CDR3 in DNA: TGTGCCAGCAGCTTAGCACGAGGCACTGAAGCTTTCTTT.

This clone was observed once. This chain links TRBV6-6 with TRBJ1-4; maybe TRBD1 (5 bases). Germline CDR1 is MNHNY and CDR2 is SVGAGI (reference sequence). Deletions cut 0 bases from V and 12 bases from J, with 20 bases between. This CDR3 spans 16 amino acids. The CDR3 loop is CASSYSLTGGVGELFF. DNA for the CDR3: TGTGCCAGCAGTTACTCCCTTACAGGAGGGGTTGGGGAACTGTTTTTT.

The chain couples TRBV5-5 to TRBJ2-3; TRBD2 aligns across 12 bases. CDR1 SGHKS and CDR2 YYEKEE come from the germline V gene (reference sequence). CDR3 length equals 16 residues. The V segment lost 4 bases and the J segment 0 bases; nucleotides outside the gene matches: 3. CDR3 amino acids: CASSLTSGGSTDTQYF. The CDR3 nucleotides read TGTGCCAGCAGCCTGACTAGCGGGGGTAGCACAGATACGCAGTATTTT. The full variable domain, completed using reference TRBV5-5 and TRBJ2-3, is DAGVTQSPTHLIKTRGQQVTLRCSPISGHKSVSWYQQVLGQGPQFIFQYYEKEERGRGNFPDRFSARQFPNYSSELNVNALLLGDSALYLCASSLTSGGSTDTQYFGPGTRLTVL.

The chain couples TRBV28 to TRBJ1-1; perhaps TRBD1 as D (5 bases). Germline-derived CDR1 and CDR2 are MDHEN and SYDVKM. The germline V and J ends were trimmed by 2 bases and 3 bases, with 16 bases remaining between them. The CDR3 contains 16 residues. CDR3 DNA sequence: TGTGCCAGCAGTTTAGGTGGTCAAGGGGTGGACACTGAAGCTTTCTTT. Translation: CASSLGGQGVDTEAFF.

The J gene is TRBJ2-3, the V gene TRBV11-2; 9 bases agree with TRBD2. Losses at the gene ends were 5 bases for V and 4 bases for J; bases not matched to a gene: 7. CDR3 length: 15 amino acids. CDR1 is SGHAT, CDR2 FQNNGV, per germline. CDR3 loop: CASSMGLAGADTQYF. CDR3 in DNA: TGTGCCAGCAGCATGGGACTAGCAGGCGCAGATACGCAGTATTTT. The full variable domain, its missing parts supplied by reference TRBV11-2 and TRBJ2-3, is EAGVAQSPRYKIIEKRQSVAFWCNPISGHATLYWYQQILGQGPKLLIQFQNNGVVDDSQLPKDRFSAERLKGVDSTLKIQPAKLEDSAVYLCASSMGLAGADTQYFGPGTRLTVL.

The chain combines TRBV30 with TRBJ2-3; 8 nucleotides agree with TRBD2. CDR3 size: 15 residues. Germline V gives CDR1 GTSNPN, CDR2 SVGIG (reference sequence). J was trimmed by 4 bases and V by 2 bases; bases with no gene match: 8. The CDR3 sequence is CAWSKLAAHADTQYF. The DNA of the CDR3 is TGTGCCTGGAGTAAACTAGCGGCACATGCAGATACGCAGTATTTT.